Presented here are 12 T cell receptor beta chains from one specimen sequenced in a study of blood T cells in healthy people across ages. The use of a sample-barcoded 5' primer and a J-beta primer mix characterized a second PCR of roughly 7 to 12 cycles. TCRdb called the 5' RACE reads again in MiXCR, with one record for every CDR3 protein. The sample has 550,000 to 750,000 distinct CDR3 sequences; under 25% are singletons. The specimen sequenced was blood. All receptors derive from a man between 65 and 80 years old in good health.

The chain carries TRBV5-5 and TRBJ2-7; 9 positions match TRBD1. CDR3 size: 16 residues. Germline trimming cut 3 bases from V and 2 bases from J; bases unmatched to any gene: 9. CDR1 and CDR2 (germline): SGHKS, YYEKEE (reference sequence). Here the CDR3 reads CASSSPGQGRTYEQYF. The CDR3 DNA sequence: TGTGCCAGCAGCTCGCCGGGACAGGGAAGGACCTACGAGCAGTACTTC.

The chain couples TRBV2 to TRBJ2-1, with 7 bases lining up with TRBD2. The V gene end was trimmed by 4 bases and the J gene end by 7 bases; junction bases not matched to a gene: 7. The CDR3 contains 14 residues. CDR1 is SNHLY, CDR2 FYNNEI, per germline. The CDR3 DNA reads TGTGCCAGCAGTGTCGGACTAGTTCGGAATGAGCAGTTCTTC. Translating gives CASSVGLVRNEQFF.

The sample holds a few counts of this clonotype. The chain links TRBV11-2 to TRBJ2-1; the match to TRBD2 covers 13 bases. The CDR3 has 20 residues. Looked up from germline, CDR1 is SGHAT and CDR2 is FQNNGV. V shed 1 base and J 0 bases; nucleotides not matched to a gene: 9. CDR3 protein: CASSLVKGTSGTVSYNEQFF. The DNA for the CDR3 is TGTGCCAGCAGCTTAGTCAAGGGGACTAGCGGGACTGTCTCCTACAATGAGCAGTTCTTC.

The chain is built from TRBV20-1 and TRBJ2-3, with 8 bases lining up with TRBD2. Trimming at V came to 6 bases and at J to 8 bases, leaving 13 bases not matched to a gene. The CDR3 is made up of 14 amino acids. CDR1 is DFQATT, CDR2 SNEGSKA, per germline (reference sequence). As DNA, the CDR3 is TGCAGTGCCATCGGGACTAGTCTTAGTGGTACGCAGTATTTT. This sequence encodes CSAIGTSLSGTQYF.

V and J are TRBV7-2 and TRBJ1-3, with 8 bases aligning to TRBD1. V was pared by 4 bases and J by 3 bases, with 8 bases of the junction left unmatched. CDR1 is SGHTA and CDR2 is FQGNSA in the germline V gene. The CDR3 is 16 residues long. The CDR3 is CASSSTGGKFGNTIYF. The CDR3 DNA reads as TGTGCCAGCAGCTCCACAGGGGGGAAGTTTGGAAACACCATATATTTT. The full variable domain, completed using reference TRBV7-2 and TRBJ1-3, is GAGVSQSPSNKVTEKGKDVELRCDPISGHTALYWYRQSLGQGLEFLIYFQGNSAPDKSGLPSDRFSAERTGGSVSTLTIQRTQQEDSAVYLCASSSTGGKFGNTIYFGEGSWLTVV.

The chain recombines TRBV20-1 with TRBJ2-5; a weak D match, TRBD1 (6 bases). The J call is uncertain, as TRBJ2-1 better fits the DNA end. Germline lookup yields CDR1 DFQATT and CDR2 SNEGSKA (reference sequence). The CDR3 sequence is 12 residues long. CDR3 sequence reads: CSVRQGSNEQFF. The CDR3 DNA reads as TGCAGTGTTCGCCAGGGGTCGAATGAGCAGTTCTTC.

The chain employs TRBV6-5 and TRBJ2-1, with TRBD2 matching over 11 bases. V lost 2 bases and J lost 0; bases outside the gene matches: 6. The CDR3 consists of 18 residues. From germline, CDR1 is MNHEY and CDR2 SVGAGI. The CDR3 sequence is CASSYAVGLADSYNEQFF. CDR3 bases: TGTGCCAGCAGTTACGCCGTGGGACTAGCGGACTCCTACAATGAGCAGTTCTTC.

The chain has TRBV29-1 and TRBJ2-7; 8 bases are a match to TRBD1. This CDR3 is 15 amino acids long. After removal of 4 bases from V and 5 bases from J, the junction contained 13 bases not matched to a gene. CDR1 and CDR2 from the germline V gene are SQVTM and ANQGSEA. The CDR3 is CSVGNWAGGMNEQYF. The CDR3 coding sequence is TGCAGCGTTGGGAATTGGGCAGGGGGCATGAACGAGCAGTACTTC.

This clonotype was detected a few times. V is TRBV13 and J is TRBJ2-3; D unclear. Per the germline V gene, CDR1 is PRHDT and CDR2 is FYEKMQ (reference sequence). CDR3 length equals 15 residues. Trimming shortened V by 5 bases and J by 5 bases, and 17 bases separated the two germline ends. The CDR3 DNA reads TGTGCCAGCAGCGCCGGCCCGACATTGGGAGATACGCAGTATTTT. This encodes CASSAGPTLGDTQYF.

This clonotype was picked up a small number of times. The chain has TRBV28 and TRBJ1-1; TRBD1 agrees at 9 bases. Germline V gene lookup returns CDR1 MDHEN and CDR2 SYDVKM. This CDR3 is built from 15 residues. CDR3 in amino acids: CASLRDRVGNTEAFF. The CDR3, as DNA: TGTGCGAGCCTCCGGGACAGGGTTGGGAACACTGAAGCTTTCTTT. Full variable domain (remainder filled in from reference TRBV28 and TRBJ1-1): DVKVTQSSRYLVKRTGEKVFLECVQDMDHENMFWYRQDPGLGLRLIYFSYDVKMKEKGDIPEGYSVSREKKERFSLILESASTNQTSMYLCASLRDRVGNTEAFFGQGTRLTVV.

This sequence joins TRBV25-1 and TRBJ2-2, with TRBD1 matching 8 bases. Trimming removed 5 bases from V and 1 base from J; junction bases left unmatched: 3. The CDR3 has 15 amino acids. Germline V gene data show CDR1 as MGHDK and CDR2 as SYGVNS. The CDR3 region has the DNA TGTGCCAGCAGTCAGGGGGCTAGGAACACCGGGGAGCTGTTTTTT. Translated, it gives CASSQGARNTGELFF.

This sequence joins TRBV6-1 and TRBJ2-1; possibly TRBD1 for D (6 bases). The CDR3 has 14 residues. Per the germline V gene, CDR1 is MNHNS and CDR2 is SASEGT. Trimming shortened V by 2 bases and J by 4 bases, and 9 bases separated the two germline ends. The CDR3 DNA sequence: TGTGCCAGCAGTGAAAACACAGGGTACAATGAGCAGTTCTTC. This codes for CASSENTGYNEQFF.